The next 18 T cell receptor beta chains were all read from a single sample in a study of blood T cells in healthy people across ages. A second PCR of roughly 7 to 11 cycles used a sample-barcoded 5' primer and a J-beta primer mix. TCRdb ran MiXCR on the 5' RACE reads and lists one entry per CDR3 protein. The repertoire holds some 780,000 distinct CDR3 sequences, with about 56% as singletons. Material for sequencing was blood. The receptors come from a man aged 35-49 years in good health.

This clonotype has more than one count but fewer than ten. The genes are TRBV29-1 and TRBJ1-4; TRBD1 agrees at 10 bases. The CDR3 has 13 residues. Germline CDR1 reads SQVTM; CDR2 reads ANQGSEA. J gave up 5 bases and V 7 bases, and 4 bases lay outside the gene matches. The DNA of the CDR3 is TGCAGCGGCCGGACAGGGGGGAATGAAAAACTGTTTTTT. This encodes CSGRTGGNEKLFF.

In this sample, this clonotype turned up a few times. The rearrangement uses TRBV10-3 and TRBJ1-1; possible D gene TRBD1, 5 bases. The V end was cut by 6 bases, the J end by 3 bases, with 11 bases between. The CDR3 spans 13 residues. In germline, CDR1 is ENHRY, CDR2 SYGVKD. CDR3 nucleotides: TGTGCCATCAGGCCCGGGGGGGACACTGAAGCTTTCTTT. Translating it yields CAIRPGGDTEAFF.

This clonotype was seen a handful of times. V usage is TRBV12-3 or TRBV12-4 and J usage is TRBJ2-7; D ambiguous. The CDR3 runs to 13 residues. V lost 6 bases to trimming and J lost 2 bases, with 11 bases between them. The chain's CDR3 is CASSNGRTYEQYF. The CDR3 DNA sequence: TGTGCCAGCAGCAACGGACGGACCTACGAGCAGTACTTC.

The chain carries TRBV9 and TRBJ2-4; 12 bases agree with TRBD1. The end of the DNA fits TRBJ2-7 better, so the J call may be wrong. The CDR3 runs to 16 residues. Germline assignment: CDR1 SGDLS and CDR2 YYNGEE. The CDR3 sequence is CASSVGTGTGGGEQYF. CDR3 sequence (DNA): TGTGCCAGCAGCGTAGGAACCGGGACAGGGGGCGGCGAGCAGTACTTC.

In this sample, this clonotype turned up a few times. The genes are TRBV6-5 and TRBJ2-5; TRBD2 aligns across 11 bases. The CDR3 runs 16 residues. Germline lookup yields CDR1 MNHEY and CDR2 SVGAGI. V shed 2 bases and J 4 bases; nucleotides not matched to a gene: 6. CDR3 residues: CASSYLTSGEIETQYF. In DNA, the CDR3 is TGTGCCAGCAGTTACCTGACTAGCGGGGAGATAGAGACCCAGTACTTC.

The chain links TRBV20-1 to TRBJ2-1; 9 nucleotides match TRBD2. This CDR3 has 16 amino acids. V shed 5 bases and J 3 bases; nucleotides not matched to a gene: 11. Germline CDR1 and CDR2: DFQATT and SNEGSKA (reference sequence). Written as DNA, the CDR3 is TGCAGTGCTGCTAAGCATAGCGGGGGACTCTACAATGAGCAGTTCTTC. Its translation is CSAAKHSGGLYNEQFF.

This clonotype was found a few times. This sequence joins TRBV6-2 or TRBV6-3 and TRBJ2-1; D is unresolved. The CDR3 covers 14 residues. Germline V gene sequence: CDR1 MNHEY, CDR2 SVGEGT. Trimming cost V 4 bases and J 6 bases, with 13 bases left between them. Written as DNA, the CDR3 is TGTGCCAGCAGTTTGCGTCTAGATGGCAATGAGCAGTTCTTC. It specifies CASSLRLDGNEQFF.

This chain joins TRBV19 and TRBJ2-1, with D hard to call. This CDR3 region has 15 residues. From germline, CDR1 is LNHDA and CDR2 SQIVND (reference sequence). V lost 6 bases and J lost 0, with 12 bases in between. The chain's CDR3 is CASSYDRSSYNEQFF. For the CDR3, the DNA is TGTGCCAGTAGCTATGATCGCAGCTCCTACAATGAGCAGTTCTTC.

In its sample, this clonotype was seen a few times. V and J are TRBV5-6 and TRBJ2-7; TRBD2 agrees at 10 bases. Germline V CDR1 and CDR2: SGHDT, YYEEEE. Trimming cost V 1 base and J 3 bases; bases outside gene matches: 1. The CDR3 is 14 amino acids. The CDR3 is CASSLTSGVYEQYF. The CDR3 DNA is TGTGCCAGCAGCTTGACTAGCGGGGTCTACGAGCAGTACTTC.

This chain uses TRBV30 with TRBJ1-2, with D perhaps TRBD1 (6 bases). The CDR3 covers 12 residues. The germline V and J ends were trimmed by 8 bases and 2 bases, with 12 bases remaining between them. The germline gives CDR1 GTSNPN, CDR2 SVGIG (reference sequence). In DNA, the CDR3 is TGTGCCCGGGAGGGGGGGAACTATGGCTACACCTTC. It translates to CAREGGNYGYTF.

The chain links TRBV4-2 to TRBJ2-1; D may be TRBD1 (6 bases). The germline gives CDR1 LGHNA, CDR2 YNFKEQ. The CDR3 consists of 17 residues. Trimming pared 1 base from V and 7 bases from J, leaving 20 bases between. The CDR3: CASSQGLSGDLGNEQFF. DNA for the CDR3: TGTGCCAGCAGCCAAGGTCTTTCAGGGGATCTGGGGAATGAGCAGTTCTTC.

The V gene is TRBV20-1, the J gene TRBJ2-4; a weak D match, TRBD1 (6 bases). The CDR3 is 13 residues long. The germline gives CDR1 DFQATT, CDR2 SNEGSKA (reference sequence). V was shortened by 6 bases and J by 14 bases, with 23 bases between the two germline ends. This chain's CDR3 is CSALLLAEYREYF. The CDR3 DNA reads TGCAGTGCCCTTCTACTGGCAGAGTACAGGGAGTACTTC.

The V and J genes are TRBV28 and TRBJ1-5; D is possibly TRBD1 (5 bases). Trimming shortened V by 2 bases and J by 6 bases, and 20 bases separated the two germline ends. Germline V gives CDR1 MDHEN, CDR2 SYDVKM. CDR3 size: 17 residues. The DNA of the CDR3 is TGTGCCAGCAGTTTACCCAAGGCAGCAGAGGGGACTCAGCCCCAGCATTTT. Its translation: CASSLPKAAEGTQPQHF.

This clonotype was seen a handful of times. V gene TRBV28 combines with J gene TRBJ2-4, with a tentative D call TRBD1 (6 bases). CDR1 MDHEN and CDR2 SYDVKM come from the germline V gene. This CDR3 region has 15 residues. V was pared by 7 bases and J by 8 bases, with 21 bases between. CDR3 in amino acids: CASMGPNHRVDIQYF. CDR3 DNA: TGTGCCAGCATGGGGCCTAATCACAGGGTGGACATTCAGTACTTC.

The chain is built from TRBV29-1 and TRBJ1-4, with 7 bases fitting TRBD1. This CDR3 contains 11 residues. Germline V gene sequence: CDR1 SQVTM, CDR2 ANQGSEA. Germline trimming cut 8 bases from V and 7 bases from J; bases unmatched to any gene: 4. CDR3 residues: CSTGEGEKLFF. The DNA for the CDR3 is TGCAGCACAGGGGAGGGTGAAAAACTGTTTTTT.

This chain connects TRBV5-1 to TRBJ2-5, with 8 bases identical to TRBD2. CDR3 length: 17 residues. The ends lost 0 bases at V and 11 bases at J; junction bases unmatched: 18. Germline V gene lookup returns CDR1 SGHRS and CDR2 YFSETQ. The CDR3 loop reads CASSLVPGTSGSNEQYF. The CDR3 DNA follows: TGCGCCAGCAGCTTGGTTCCCGGGACTAGTGGGTCCAATGAGCAGTACTTC.

The chain carries TRBV15 and TRBJ2-7; D not certain. Germline loops: CDR1 LNHNV, CDR2 YYDKDF (reference sequence). V lost 4 bases and J 2 bases, leaving 12 bases between the germline ends. The CDR3 sequence is 14 residues long. CDR3 DNA sequence: TGTGCCACCAGCACCGCAACGACACCCTACGAGCAGTACTTC. Amino acids: CATSTATTPYEQYF.

This chain joins TRBV7-9 and TRBJ1-4; D perhaps matches TRBD1 (5 bases). The CDR3 spans 14 residues. Trimming removed 2 bases from V and 8 bases from J, with 12 bases in between. Germline CDR1 and CDR2: SEHNR and FQNEAQ (reference sequence). The CDR3 DNA sequence: TGTGCCAGCAGCTTATTGGGGCTCTTCGAAAAACTGTTTTTT. Amino acid sequence: CASSLLGLFEKLFF.